The 18 T cell receptor beta chains given below trace back to one sample, sequenced in a study of T cell changes during pregnancy in multiple sclerosis. The method was immunoSEQ multiplex PCR; TCRdb's version includes in-frame clones alone and lacks a portion of them. The sample records around 29,000 clones, approximately 92% being singletons. Sequenced material: CD4+ T cells from peripheral blood mononuclear cells, taken in the first trimester of pregnancy. These receptors were collected from a female donor with multiple sclerosis, enrolled in a pregnancy study.

The chain links TRBV7-9 to TRBJ2-2, with 10 bases identical to TRBD1. This CDR3 has 15 residues. Germline V gene lookup returns CDR1 SEHNR and CDR2 FQNEAQ (reference sequence). Losses at the gene ends were 8 bases for V and 7 bases for J; bases not matched to a gene: 10. CDR3 bases: TGTGCCAGCGCCCGCCGACAGGGGGCGATCGGGGAGCTGTTTTTT. Residues: CASARRQGAIGELFF.

This chain uses TRBV2 with TRBJ2-1; TRBD1 matches 7 bases. Germline lookup yields CDR1 SNHLY and CDR2 FYNNEI. This CDR3 spans 14 amino acids. Germline trimming cut 5 bases from V and 8 bases from J; bases unmatched to any gene: 9. CDR3 nucleotides: TGTGCCAGCAGTTCGGTTTCAGGGGGTGATGAGCAGTTCTTC. Translated: CASSSVSGGDEQFF.

This chain connects TRBV7-9 to TRBJ1-3; TRBD1 aligns across 7 bases. The CDR3 is 13 residues long. V was pared by 10 bases and J by 2 bases, with 5 bases of the junction left unmatched. Germline V CDR1 and CDR2: SEHNR, FQNEAQ (reference sequence). The chain's CDR3 is CATLGTAGNTIYF. In DNA, the CDR3 is TGTGCCACCCTTGGGACAGCTGGAAACACCATATATTTT.

The rearrangement links TRBV6-5 to TRBJ2-1; 7 nucleotides line up with TRBD1. Germline V gene lookup returns CDR1 MNHEY and CDR2 SVGAGI. This CDR3 is built from 15 residues. V dropped 6 bases and J dropped 0; count of bases not matched to a gene: 5. Here the CDR3 reads CASSMTGSSYNEQFF. CDR3 in DNA: TGTGCCAGCAGCATGACAGGGAGCTCCTACAATGAGCAGTTCTTC.

To note about this clone: One end of the junction is discordant with germline, which a read error may explain. CDR3 bases: TGTGCCAGCAGTGTCCGACTAGCGGGCGAGGAGTACTTC. It specifies CASSVRLAGEEYF. The chain employs TRBV2 and TRBJ2-7; 10 bases match TRBD2. The CDR3 covers 13 residues. CDR1 is SNHLY, CDR2 FYNNEI, per germline.

The rearrangement uses TRBV28 and TRBJ1-2; 9 bases are shared with TRBD1. V was pared by 4 bases and J by 4 bases, with 7 bases of the junction left unmatched. CDR1 and CDR2 from the germline V gene are MDHEN and SYDVKM. The CDR3 runs to 15 residues. The CDR3 loop reads CASSSRQGGGYGYTF. The CDR3 region has the DNA TGTGCCAGCAGTTCACGACAGGGGGGCGGCTATGGCTACACCTTC.

The V gene is TRBV29-1, the J gene TRBJ2-5, with 11 bases identical to TRBD1. The CDR3 extends over 14 amino acids. Looked up from germline, CDR1 is SQVTM and CDR2 is ANQGSEA. V lost 6 bases to trimming and J lost 5 bases; unmatched junction nucleotides: 8. The CDR3 DNA follows: TGCAGCGTCGCCCCCGGGACAGGGGGGGAGACCCAGTACTTC. It encodes CSVAPGTGGETQYF.

In DNA, the CDR3 is TGCGCCAGCAGCCGCAGCCGAGGGGGACCTGAAAAACTGTTTTTT. As protein: CASSRSRGGPEKLFF. The chain couples TRBV4-1 to TRBJ1-4; a weak D match, TRBD1 (6 bases). Germline V gene data show CDR1 as MGHRA and CDR2 as YSYEKL. The V gene lost 4 bases and the J gene lost 7 bases, with 16 bases spanning the gap. The CDR3 consists of 15 residues.

The rearrangement joins TRBV7-2 to TRBJ2-5; a possible D gene is TRBD1 (6 bases). V was trimmed by 3 bases and J by 3 bases, leaving 11 bases between them. Germline lookup yields CDR1 SGHTA and CDR2 FQGNSA. The CDR3 spans 14 residues. CDR3 sequence (DNA): TGTGCCAGCAGCTTTTGGACAGCAAAAGAGACCCAGTACTTC. Amino acids: CASSFWTAKETQYF.

The chain couples TRBV11-3 to TRBJ2-2; D may be TRBD1 (6 bases). V shed 5 bases and J shed 0 bases, with 22 bases lying between them. There are 19 residues in the CDR3. CDR1 SGHNT and CDR2 YENEEA come from the germline V gene. The CDR3 loop is CASSQDSRVYPTNTGELFF. The CDR3 bases are TGTGCCAGCAGCCAGGACAGCAGGGTGTACCCTACGAACACCGGGGAGCTGTTTTTT. Complete variable domain (other parts from reference TRBV11-3 and TRBJ2-2): EAGVVQSPRYKIIEKKQPVAFWCNPISGHNTLYWYLQNLGQGPELLIRYENEEAVDDSQLPKDRFSAERLKGVDSTLKIQPAELGDSAVYLCASSQDSRVYPTNTGELFFGEGSRLTVL.

This chain joins TRBV11-3 and TRBJ2-7; perhaps TRBD2 as D (5 bases). This CDR3 comprises 15 residues. Per germline, CDR1 SGHNT and CDR2 YENEEA. Trimming removed 1 base from V and 3 bases from J, with 13 bases in between. The chain's CDR3 is CASSLGGTGDYEQYF. The CDR3 DNA sequence: TGTGCCAGCAGCTTAGGCGGAACCGGGGACTACGAGCAGTACTTC.

The chain links TRBV18 to TRBJ1-1, with a weak D call TRBD1 (5 bases). V was shortened by 2 bases and J by 3 bases, with 7 bases between the two germline ends. Germline loops: CDR1 KGHSH, CDR2 LQKENI. The CDR3 spans 13 residues. CDR3 nucleotide sequence: TGTGCCAGCTCACCAGGAGGGGACACTGAAGCTTTCTTT. It codes for CASSPGGDTEAFF.

V usage is TRBV28 and J usage is TRBJ1-2; no clear D. Looked up from germline, CDR1 is MDHEN and CDR2 is SYDVKM. The CDR3 has 12 residues. The V end lost 5 bases, the J end lost 5 bases, and 9 bases lay between the germline ends. CDR3 in DNA: TGTGCCAGCAGTCGCACAGAGTATGGCTACACCTTC. This gives the protein CASSRTEYGYTF.

The gene calls are TRBV5-5 and TRBJ2-6; 11 bases are a match to TRBD1. This CDR3 has 20 residues. The germline V gene has CDR1 SGHKS and CDR2 YYEKEE (reference sequence). J gave up 4 bases and V 7 bases, and 19 bases lay outside the gene matches. This CDR3 is CASATHLRGTGGRGANVLTF. CDR3 nucleotides: TGTGCCAGCGCAACGCACCTCAGAGGGACAGGGGGGCGGGGGGCCAACGTCCTGACTTTC.

The genes are TRBV6-5 and TRBJ2-7, with TRBD1 as a possible D gene (6 bases). This CDR3 has 14 amino acids. The germline V gene encodes CDR1 MNHEY and CDR2 SVGAGI. Trimming stripped 5 bases from V and 1 base from J, with 12 bases between. CDR3 nucleotide sequence: TGTGCCAGCAGTCCCGACAGGCTATCCTACGAGCAGTACTTC. Translation: CASSPDRLSYEQYF.

The J gene is TRBJ2-3, the V gene TRBV7-9; 9 nucleotides agree with TRBD2. The CDR3 length is 15 residues. J lost 8 bases, V lost 4 bases, and 10 bases had no gene match. Per germline, CDR1 SEHNR and CDR2 FQNEAQ (reference sequence). For the CDR3, the DNA is TGTGCCAGCAGCTCCTCCGGGACTAGCTTCAGTACGCAGTATTTT. The encoded protein is CASSSSGTSFSTQYF.

This rearrangement joins TRBV5-1 to TRBJ2-1; D might be TRBD1 (5 bases). This CDR3 is built from 14 residues. V lost 1 base, J lost 5 bases, and 10 bases lay in between. In germline, CDR1 is SGHRS, CDR2 YFSETQ. CDR3 in DNA: TGCGCCAGCAGCTTGTTGGACACCGACAATGAGCAGTTCTTC. It codes for CASSLLDTDNEQFF. The full variable domain, with the rest looked up from reference TRBV5-1 and TRBJ2-1, is KAGVTQTPRYLIKTRGQQVTLSCSPISGHRSVSWYQQTPGQGLQFLFEYFSETQRNKGNFPGRFSGRQFSNSRSEMNVSTLELGDSALYLCASSLLDTDNEQFFGPGTRLTVL.

CDR3: CASSPWTPNYEQYF. In DNA, the CDR3 is TGCGCCAGCAGCCCCTGGACACCGAACTACGAGCAGTACTTC. The V gene is TRBV5-1, the J gene TRBJ2-7; perhaps TRBD1 as D (5 bases). Germline V gene lookup returns CDR1 SGHRS and CDR2 YFSETQ. The CDR3 is 14 residues long. Trimming shortened V by 4 bases and J by 3 bases, and 14 bases separated the two germline ends.